This T cell receptor (beta chain) was identified during a study of shared clonotypes between healthy human individuals. Whole-study results and caveats: Compared with memory subsets, naive subsets generally had larger estimated richness.

Notes on this clone: The antigen remains unidentified.

Replicate PCRs run on sorted subsets employed approximately 0.2 ug DNA, 30,000 to 35,000 T cell genomes. Here immunoSEQ multiplex PCR was the method, and the copy in TCRdb shows in-frame clones only, minus some. The table lists about 600,000 clones, approximately 97% of them singletons. The CDR3 sequence is 13 residues long. Germline-derived CDR1 and CDR2 are SGHNT and YYREEE (reference sequence). With 1 base removed from V and 10 bases from J, the gap between germline ends came to 11 bases. A CD45RA-negative memory subset and a CD45RA+ naive subset were separated from the CD4+ cells. This TCR was recovered from a woman aged 25 to 39 in good health. The V gene is TRBV5-4, the J gene TRBJ1-4; the D is unclear. The specimen was naive CD4+ T cells sorted from blood. Subset of the sample: CD45RA+ positively selected. For the CDR3, the DNA is TGTGCCAGCAGCTTGTCCCAAGAAGTAAAACTGTTTTTT. It specifies CASSLSQEVKLFF. Full variable domain (missing parts from reference TRBV5-4 and TRBJ1-4): ETGVTQSPTHLIKTRGQQVTLRCSSQSGHNTVSWYQQALGQGPQFIFQYYREEENGRGNFPPRFSGLQFPNYSSELNVNALELDDSALYLCASSLSQEVKLFFGSGTQLSVL.